A single TCR beta chain is shown here with its context. Its antigen is currently unknown. Execution of the assay was at deep level. In the original processing: Quality scores were absent from the junction-only immunoSEQ sequences, so filtering differed. Some clones are missing from TCRdb's copy, which holds only in-frame ones; the method was immunoSEQ multiplex PCR. V and J calls plus clone size are reproduced from that table; the DNA served to infer D and trimming. The data show about 2.1 million clones, around 93% seen once. This sample is part of a study of shared clonotypes between healthy human individuals. The naive CD8 fraction comprised CD45RO-negative cells positively selected for CCR7 and excluded terminally differentiated effector memory CD45RA+ cells. The V end lost 6 bases, the J end lost 5 bases, and 16 bases lay between the germline ends. CDR1 is MDHEN and CDR2 is SYDVKM in the germline V gene. CDR3 size: 14 residues.

Study-level results: Rarefaction exposed incomplete sorted-subset sequencing despite large depth. For naive CD4 cells, roughly 5% of clonotypes were shared across a handful of donors.

Material for sequencing was naive CD8+ T cells from PBMCs. This sequence joins TRBV28 and TRBJ1-1; D not resolved. This TCR came from a man between 18 and 35 years old in good health. Some clones in this sample may be carry-over from other donors' samples. The CDR3 bases are TGTGCCAGCAGCCCCGCCCGTGGGTTAACTGAAGCTTTCTTT. Its protein is CASSPARGLTEAFF.